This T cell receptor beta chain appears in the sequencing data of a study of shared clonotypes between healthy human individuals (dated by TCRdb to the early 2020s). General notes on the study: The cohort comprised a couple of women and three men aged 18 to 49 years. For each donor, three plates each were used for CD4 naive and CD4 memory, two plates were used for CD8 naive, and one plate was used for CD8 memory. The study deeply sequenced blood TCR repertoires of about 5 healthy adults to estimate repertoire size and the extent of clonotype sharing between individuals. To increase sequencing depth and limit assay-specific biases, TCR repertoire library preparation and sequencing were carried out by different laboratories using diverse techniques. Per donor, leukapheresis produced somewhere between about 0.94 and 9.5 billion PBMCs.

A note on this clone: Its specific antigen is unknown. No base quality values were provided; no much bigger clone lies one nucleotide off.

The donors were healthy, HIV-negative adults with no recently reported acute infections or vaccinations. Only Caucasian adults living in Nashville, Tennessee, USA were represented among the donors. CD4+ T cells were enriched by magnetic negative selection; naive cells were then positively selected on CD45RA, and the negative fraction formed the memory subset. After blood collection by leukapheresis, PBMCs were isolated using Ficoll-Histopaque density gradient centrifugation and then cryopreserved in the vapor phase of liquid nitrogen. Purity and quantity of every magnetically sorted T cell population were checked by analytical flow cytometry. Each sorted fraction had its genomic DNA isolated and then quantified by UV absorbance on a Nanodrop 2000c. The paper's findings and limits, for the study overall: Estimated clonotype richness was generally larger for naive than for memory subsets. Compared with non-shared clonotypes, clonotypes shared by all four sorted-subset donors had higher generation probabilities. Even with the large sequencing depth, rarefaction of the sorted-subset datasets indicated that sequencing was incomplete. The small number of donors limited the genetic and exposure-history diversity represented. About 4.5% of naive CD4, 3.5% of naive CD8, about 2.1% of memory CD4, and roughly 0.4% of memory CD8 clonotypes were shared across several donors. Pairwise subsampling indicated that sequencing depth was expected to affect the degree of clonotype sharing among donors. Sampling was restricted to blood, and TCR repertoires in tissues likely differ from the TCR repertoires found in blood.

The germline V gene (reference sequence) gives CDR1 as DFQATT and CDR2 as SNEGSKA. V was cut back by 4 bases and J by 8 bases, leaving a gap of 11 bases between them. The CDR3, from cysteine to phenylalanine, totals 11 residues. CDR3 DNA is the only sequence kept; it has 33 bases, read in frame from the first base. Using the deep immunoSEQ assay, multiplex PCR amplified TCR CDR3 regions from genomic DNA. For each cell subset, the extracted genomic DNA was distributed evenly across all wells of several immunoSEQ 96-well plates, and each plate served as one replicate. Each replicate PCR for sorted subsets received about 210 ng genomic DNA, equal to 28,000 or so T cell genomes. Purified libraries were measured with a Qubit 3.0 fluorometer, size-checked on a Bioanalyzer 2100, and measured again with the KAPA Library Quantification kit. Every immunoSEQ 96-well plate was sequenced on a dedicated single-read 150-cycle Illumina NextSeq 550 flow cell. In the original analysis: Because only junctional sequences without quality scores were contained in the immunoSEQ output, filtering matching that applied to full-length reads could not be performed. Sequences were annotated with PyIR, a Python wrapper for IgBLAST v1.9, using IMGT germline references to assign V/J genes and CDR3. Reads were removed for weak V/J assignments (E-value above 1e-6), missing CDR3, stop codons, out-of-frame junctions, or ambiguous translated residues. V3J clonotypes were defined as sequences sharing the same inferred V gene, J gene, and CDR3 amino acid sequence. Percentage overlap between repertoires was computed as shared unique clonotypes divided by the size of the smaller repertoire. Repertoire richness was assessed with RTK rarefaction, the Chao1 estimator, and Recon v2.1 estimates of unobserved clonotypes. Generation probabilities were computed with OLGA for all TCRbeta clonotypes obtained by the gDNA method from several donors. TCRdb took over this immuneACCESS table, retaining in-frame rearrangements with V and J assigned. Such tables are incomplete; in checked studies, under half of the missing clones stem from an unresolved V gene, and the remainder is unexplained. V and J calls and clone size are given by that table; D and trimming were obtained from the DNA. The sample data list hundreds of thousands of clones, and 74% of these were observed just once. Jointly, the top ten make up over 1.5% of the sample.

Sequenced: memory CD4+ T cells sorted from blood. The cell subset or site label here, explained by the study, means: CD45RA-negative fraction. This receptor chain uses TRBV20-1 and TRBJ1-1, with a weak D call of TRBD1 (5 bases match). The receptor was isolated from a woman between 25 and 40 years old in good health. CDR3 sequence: CSATRQPEAFF. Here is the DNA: TGCAGTGCTACCAGACAGCCCGAAGCTTTCTTT.